This TCR beta chain is drawn from a study of blood T cell repertoires in COVID-19. This CDR3 is 14 amino acids long. Looked up from germline, CDR1 is LNHDA and CDR2 is SQIVND (reference sequence). The V and J ends lost 8 bases and 2 bases, in that order; junction bases with no gene match: 8. Per the original methods: Quantification of nucleated cells was approximated via reference gene primer amplification. Libraries were prepared by immunoSEQ multiplex PCR; TCRdb keeps only in-frame clonotypes and omits some of them. From that table come the V and J calls and clone size; the DNA was used to work out D and trimming. The table lists 330,000 or so clones, 75% to 90% of them singletons, with more than 5% in the top ten. Individuals aged about 18 to 100 years were recruited from fewer than 30 US areas. Which cohort a participant joined came from the clinical history participants gave.

Input material: PBMCs or T cells enriched from blood (not recorded which). This chain links TRBV19 with TRBJ1-2; the match to TRBD1 covers 7 bases. This clonotype originated in a man aged 25 to 40 who had recovered from COVID-19. CDR3 DNA sequence: TGTGCCAGTCTCCGCCCGACAGGGAACTATGGCTACACCTTC. This gives the protein CASLRPTGNYGYTF. Based on the CDR3 plus reference TRBV19 and TRBJ1-2, the full variable domain is DGGITQSPKYLFRKEGQNVTLSCEQNLNHDAMYWYRQDPGQGLRLIYYSQIVNDFQKGDIAEGYSVSREKKESFPLTVTSAQKNPTAFYLCASLRPTGNYGYTFGSGTRLTVV.